This T cell receptor (beta chain) was observed in a study of OX40 agonist ivuxolimab in advanced cancers. Study details: People who had prior anti-PD-1, anti-PD-L1 or anti-CTLA-4 therapy could take part, and under 45% had some.

The assay was immunoSEQ multiplex PCR, and TCRdb's table has in-frame clones only and misses some. The table includes roughly 20,000 clones, roughly 84% detected once. Trimming removed 6 bases from V and 9 bases from J, with 17 bases in between. CDR1 and CDR2 (germline): MNHEY, SVGAGI. The CDR3 totals 13 residues. This clone was recorded only once. J is TRBJ2-5 and V is TRBV6-5, with D possibly matching TRBD1 (6 bases). The sequencing used CD4+ or CD8+ T cells sorted from blood, collected in a trial of the OX40 agonist ivuxolimab. This receptor was taken from an adult with an advanced solid tumor such as melanoma, head and neck, liver or kidney cancer. CDR3 loop: CASRDRGRGAQYF. Here the CDR3 DNA reads TGTGCCAGCAGGGACAGAGGCCGTGGGGCCCAGTACTTC.